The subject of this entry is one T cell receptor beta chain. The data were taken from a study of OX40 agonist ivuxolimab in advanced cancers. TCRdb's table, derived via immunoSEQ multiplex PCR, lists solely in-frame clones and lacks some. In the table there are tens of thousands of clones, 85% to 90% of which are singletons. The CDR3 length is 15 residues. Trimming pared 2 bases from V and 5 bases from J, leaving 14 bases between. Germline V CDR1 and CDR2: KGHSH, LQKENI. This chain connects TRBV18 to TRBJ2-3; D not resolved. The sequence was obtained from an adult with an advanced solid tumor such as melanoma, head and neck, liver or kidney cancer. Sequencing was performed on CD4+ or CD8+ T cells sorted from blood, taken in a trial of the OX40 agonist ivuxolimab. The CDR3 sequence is CASSPSNGRRDTQYF. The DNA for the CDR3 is TGTGCCAGCTCACCATCAAACGGGCGGAGAGATACGCAGTATTTT. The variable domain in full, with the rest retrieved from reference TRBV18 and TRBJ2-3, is NAGVMQNPRHLVRRRGQEARLRCSPMKGHSHVYWYRQLPEEGLKFMVYLQKENIIDESGMPKERFSAEFPKEGPSILRIQQVVRGDSAAYFCASSPSNGRRDTQYFGPGTRLTVL.